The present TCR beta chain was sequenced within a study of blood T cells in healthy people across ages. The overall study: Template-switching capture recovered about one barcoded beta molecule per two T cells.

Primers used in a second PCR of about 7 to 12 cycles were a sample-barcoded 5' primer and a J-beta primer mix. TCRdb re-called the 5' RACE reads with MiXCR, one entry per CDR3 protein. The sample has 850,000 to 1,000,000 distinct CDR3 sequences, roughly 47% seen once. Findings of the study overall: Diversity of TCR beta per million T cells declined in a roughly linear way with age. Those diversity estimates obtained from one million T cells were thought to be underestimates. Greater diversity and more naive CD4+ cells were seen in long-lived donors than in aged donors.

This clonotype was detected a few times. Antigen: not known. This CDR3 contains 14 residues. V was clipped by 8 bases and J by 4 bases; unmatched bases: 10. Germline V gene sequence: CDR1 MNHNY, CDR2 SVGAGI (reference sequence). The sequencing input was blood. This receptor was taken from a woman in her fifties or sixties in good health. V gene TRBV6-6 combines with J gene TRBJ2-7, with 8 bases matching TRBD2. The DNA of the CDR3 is TGTGCCAGCGGATCCGGGACTAGGATTTACGAGCAGTACTTC. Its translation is CASGSGTRIYEQYF.